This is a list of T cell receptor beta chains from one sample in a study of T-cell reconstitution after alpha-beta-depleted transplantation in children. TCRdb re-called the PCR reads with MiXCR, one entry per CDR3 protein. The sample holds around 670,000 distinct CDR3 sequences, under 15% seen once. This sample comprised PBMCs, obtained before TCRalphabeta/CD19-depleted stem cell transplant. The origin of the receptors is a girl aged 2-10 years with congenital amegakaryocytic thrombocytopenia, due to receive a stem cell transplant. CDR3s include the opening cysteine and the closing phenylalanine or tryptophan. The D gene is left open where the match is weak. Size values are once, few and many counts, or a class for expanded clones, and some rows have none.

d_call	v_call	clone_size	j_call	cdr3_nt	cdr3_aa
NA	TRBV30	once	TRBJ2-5	TGTGCTCGACGAGAGGGAAGAGAGACCCAGTACTTC	CARREGRETQYF
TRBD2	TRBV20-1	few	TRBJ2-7	TGCAGTGCTATAAAGCGGGAAGCCTACGAGCAGTACTTC	CSAIKREAYEQYF
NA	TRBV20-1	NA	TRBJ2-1	TGCAGTGCTAGAGATCTTGCTAGGGGGATGGCGGGAGTAATGCGCAATGAGCAGTTCTTC	CSARDLARGMAGVMRNEQFF
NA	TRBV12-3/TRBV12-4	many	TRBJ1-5	TGTGCCAGCAGTTTAGGCAGCCGGGTCCAGCCCCAGCATTTT	CASSLGSRVQPQHF
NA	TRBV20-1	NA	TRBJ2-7	TGCAGTGCTAGTTACATTGGGGCCCTCTCCTACGAGCAGTACTTC	CSASYIGALSYEQYF
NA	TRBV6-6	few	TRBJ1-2	TGTGCCAGCAGTTACAGGTCGGGCGAAGGCTACACCTTC	CASSYRSGEGYTF
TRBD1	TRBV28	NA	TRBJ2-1	TGTGCCAGCAGTGGACGGGACAGGAGGCACAATGAGCAGTTCTTC	CASSGRDRRHNEQFF
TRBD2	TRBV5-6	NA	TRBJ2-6	TGTGCCAGCAGCTTGGTGTTCGGCAGCGGGACCTCTGGGGCCAACGTCCTGACTTTC	CASSLVFGSGTSGANVLTF
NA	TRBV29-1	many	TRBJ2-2	TGCAGCGTTTTTCTTATAGGGCGGACACCCACCGGGGAGCTGTTTTTT	CSVFLIGRTPTGELFF
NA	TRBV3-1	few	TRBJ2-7	TGTGCCAGCAGCCTGAGGGGACGGAACTACGAGCAGTACTTC	CASSLRGRNYEQYF
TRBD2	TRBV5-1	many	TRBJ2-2	TGCGCCAGCAATAAAGCGGGAGGGCCGAACACCGGGGAGCTGTTTTTT	CASNKAGGPNTGELFF
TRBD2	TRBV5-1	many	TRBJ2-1	TGCGCCAGCAGCTTGTCGGTAGCGGGGGCCCCCCCAAATGAGCAGTTCTTC	CASSLSVAGAPPNEQFF
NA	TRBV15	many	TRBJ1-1	TGTGCCACCAGGAAGACAGTGAGGAAACCCATGAACACTGAAGCTTTCTTT	CATRKTVRKPMNTEAFF
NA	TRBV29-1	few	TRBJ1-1	TGCAGCGTTGACCCCGGGCTAGACACTGAAGCTTTCTTT	CSVDPGLDTEAFF
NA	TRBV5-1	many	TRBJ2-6	TGCGCCAGCAGCTTGGTATGGGTTTCGGATCCCGGGGCCAACGTCCTGACTTTC	CASSLVWVSDPGANVLTF
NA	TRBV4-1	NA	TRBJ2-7	TGCGCCAGCAGTAGGATTTTCAATAAGGACGAGCAGTACTTC	CASSRIFNKDEQYF
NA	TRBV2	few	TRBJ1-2	TGTGCCAGCAGTGAAGCGGGCCGGGACGGCTACACCTTC	CASSEAGRDGYTF
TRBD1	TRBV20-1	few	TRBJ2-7	TGCAGTGCTAGAAGGTCCCGGGACAGGGACCAGTACTTC	CSARRSRDRDQYF
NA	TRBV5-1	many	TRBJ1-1	TGCGCCAGCAGCGGACTAACAGTGAACACTGAAGCTTTCTTT	CASSGLTVNTEAFF
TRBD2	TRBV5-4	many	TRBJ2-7	TGTGCCAGCAGCTTCGGACTAGCGGGAGGGCCAAGCGGGGAGCAGTACTTC	CASSFGLAGGPSGEQYF
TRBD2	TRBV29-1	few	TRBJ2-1	TGCAGCGTTGCGGGCGGGAGTCACTACAATGAGCAGTTCTTC	CSVAGGSHYNEQFF
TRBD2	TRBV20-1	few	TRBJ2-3	TGCAGTGCTAGGGCCCCCTCCGGGACTAGCGGCAGGGACGCCACAGATACGCAGTATTTT	CSARAPSGTSGRDATDTQYF
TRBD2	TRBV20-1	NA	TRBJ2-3	TGCAGTGCTCCCCCTGGGGGACTAGCGGGAGTGTCAGATACGCAGTATTTT	CSAPPGGLAGVSDTQYF
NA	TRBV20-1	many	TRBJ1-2	TGCAGTCCACCAGGAGATGGGACCTATGGCTACACCTTC	CSPPGDGTYGYTF
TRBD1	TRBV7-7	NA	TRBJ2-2	TGTGCCAGCAGCATCACCTCCCAGGGGGCCGGGGAGCTGTTTTTT	CASSITSQGAGELFF
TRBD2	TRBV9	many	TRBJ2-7	TGTGCCAGCAGCGTAGGGGGACTAGCGAGCAACGAGCAGTACTTC	CASSVGGLASNEQYF
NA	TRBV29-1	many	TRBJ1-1	TGCAGCGTCGAGCGCTTTACTTGGTTGCGGACTGAAGCTTTCTTT	CSVERFTWLRTEAFF
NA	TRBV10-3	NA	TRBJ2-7	TGTGCCATCCGGGGAGGGGGGCTTTCTGCCGAGCTGTACTTC	CAIRGGGLSAELYF
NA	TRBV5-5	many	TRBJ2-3	TGTGCCAGCAGCTTGGGACCCAGAAAGGACGAGGATACGCAGTATTTT	CASSLGPRKDEDTQYF
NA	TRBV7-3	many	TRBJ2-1	TGTGCCAGCAGCTTATACCAGTACAATGAGCAGTTCTTC	CASSLYQYNEQFF
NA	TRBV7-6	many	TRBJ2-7	TGTGCCAGCAGCTTAGGTTGGGGGGTTTCCTACGAGCAGTACTTC	CASSLGWGVSYEQYF
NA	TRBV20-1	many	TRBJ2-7	TGCAGTGCCCTAAGGGCCTACGAGCAGTACTTC	CSALRAYEQYF
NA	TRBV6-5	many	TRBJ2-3	TGTGCCAGCAGTTATTCCCCCGGCGGAGGGGCGACAGATACGCAGTATTTT	CASSYSPGGGATDTQYF
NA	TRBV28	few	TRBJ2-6	TGTGCCAGCAGATTAGCCTCTGGGGCCAACGTCCTGACTTTC	CASRLASGANVLTF
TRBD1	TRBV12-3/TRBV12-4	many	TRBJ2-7	TGTGCCAGCAGTAGGGGACAGGGTAACGAGCAGTACTTC	CASSRGQGNEQYF
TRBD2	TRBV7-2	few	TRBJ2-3	TGTGCCAGCAGCCAACTAGCGTCTTTAGGAGATACGCAGTATTTT	CASSQLASLGDTQYF
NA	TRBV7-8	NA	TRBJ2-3	TGTGCCAGCAGCCCCGGGGTCCTCTGCGGCACAGATACGCAGTATTTT	CASSPGVLCGTDTQYF
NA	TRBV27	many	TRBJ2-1	TGTGCCAGCGGGAACTACAATGAGCAGTTCTTC	CASGNYNEQFF
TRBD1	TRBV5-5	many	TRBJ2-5	TGTGCCAGCAGCTACCCCCTGGACAGGAGCGAGACCCAGTACTTC	CASSYPLDRSETQYF
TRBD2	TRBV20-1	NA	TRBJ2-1	TGCAGTGTTGGGACTAGCGAAAGCAATGAGCAGTTCTTC	CSVGTSESNEQFF
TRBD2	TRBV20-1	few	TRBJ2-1	TGCAGTGCTAGAGATGGGACTAGCGGGAGTTTTGTTGTCGGCTACAATGAGCAGTTCTTC	CSARDGTSGSFVVGYNEQFF
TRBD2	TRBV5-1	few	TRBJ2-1	TGCGCCAGCAGCTCAACTAGCGGGGCCCTATTGTTCTTC	CASSSTSGALLFF
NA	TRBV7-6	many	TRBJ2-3	TGTGCCAGCAGCCCGACAGCGGGTACAGATACGCAGTATTTT	CASSPTAGTDTQYF
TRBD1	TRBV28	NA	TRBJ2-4	TGTGCCAGCAGTCCCAGGGGGTTGGAAAAAAACATTCAGTACTTC	CASSPRGLEKNIQYF
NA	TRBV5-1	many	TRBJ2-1	TGCGCCAGCAGTTACCCAGACTACAATGAGCAGTTCTTC	CASSYPDYNEQFF